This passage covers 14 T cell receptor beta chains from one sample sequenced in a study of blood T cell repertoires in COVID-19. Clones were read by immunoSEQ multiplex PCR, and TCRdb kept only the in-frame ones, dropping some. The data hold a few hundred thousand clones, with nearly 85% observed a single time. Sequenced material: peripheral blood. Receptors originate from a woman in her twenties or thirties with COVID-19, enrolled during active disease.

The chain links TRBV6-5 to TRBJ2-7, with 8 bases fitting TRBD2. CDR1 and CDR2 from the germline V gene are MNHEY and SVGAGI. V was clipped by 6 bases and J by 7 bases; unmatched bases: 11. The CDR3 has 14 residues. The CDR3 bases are TGTGCCAGCAGCCTTAGCGGGGCTCACCGGGAGCAGTACTTC. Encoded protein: CASSLSGAHREQYF.

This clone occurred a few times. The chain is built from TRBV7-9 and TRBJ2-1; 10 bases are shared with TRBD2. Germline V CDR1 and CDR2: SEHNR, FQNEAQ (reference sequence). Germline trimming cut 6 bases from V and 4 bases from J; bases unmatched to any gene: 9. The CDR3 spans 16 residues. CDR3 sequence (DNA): TGTGCCAGCAGTCCCCCCCTAGCGGGAGTATACAATGAGCAGTTCTTC. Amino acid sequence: CASSPPLAGVYNEQFF. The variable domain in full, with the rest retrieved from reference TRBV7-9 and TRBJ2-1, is DTGVSQNPRHKITKRGQNVTFRCDPISEHNRLYWYRQTLGQGPEFLTYFQNEAQLEKSRLLSDRFSAERPKGSFSTLEIQRTEQGDSAMYLCASSPPLAGVYNEQFFGPGTRLTVL.

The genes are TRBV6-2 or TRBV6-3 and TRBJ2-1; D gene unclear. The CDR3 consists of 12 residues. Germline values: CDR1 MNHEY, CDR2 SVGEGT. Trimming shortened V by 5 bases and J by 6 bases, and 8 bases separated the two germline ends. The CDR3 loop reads CASSAGVNEQFF. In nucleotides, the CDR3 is TGTGCCAGCAGTGCTGGAGTCAATGAGCAGTTCTTC.

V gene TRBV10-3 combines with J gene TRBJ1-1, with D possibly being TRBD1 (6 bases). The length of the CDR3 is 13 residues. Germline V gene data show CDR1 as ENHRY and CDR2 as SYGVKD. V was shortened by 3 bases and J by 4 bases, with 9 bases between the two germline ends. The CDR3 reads CAISDIRGTEAFF. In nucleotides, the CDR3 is TGTGCCATCAGTGATATCAGGGGCACTGAAGCTTTCTTT.

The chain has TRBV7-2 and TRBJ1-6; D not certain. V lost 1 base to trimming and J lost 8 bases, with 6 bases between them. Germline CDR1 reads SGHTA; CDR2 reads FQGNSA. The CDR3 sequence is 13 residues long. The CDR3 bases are TGTGCCAGCAGCTTAGACAGATATTCACCCCTCCACTTT. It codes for CASSLDRYSPLHF.

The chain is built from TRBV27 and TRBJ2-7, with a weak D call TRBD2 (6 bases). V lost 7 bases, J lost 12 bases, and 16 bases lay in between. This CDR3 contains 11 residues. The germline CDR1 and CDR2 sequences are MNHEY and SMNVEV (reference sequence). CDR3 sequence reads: CASTDRGILYF. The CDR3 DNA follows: TGTGCCAGCACCGATCGGGGGATCTTGTACTTC.

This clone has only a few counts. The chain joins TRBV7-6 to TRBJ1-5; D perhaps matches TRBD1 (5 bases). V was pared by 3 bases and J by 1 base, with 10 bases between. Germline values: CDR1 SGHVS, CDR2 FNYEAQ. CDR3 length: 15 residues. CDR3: CASSLGGASNQPQHF. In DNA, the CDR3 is TGTGCCAGCAGCTTGGGGGGTGCCAGCAATCAGCCCCAGCATTTT.

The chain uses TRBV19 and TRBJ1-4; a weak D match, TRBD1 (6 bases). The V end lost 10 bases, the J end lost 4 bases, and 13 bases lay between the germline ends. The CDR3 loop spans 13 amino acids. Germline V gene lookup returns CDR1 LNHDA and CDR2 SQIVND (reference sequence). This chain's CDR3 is CAISDRFNEKLFF. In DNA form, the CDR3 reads TGTGCCATCTCGGACAGATTTAATGAAAAACTGTTTTTT.

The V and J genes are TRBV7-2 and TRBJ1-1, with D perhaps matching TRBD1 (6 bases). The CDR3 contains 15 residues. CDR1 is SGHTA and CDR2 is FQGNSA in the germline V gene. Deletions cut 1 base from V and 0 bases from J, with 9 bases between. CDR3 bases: TGTGCCAGCAGCTTAGACAGGGCTCTGAACACTGAAGCTTTCTTT. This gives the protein CASSLDRALNTEAFF.

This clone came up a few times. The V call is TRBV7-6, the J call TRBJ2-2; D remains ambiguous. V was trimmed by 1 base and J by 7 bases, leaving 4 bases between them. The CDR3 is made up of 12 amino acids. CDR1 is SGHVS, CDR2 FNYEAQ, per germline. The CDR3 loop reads CASSLVRGELFF. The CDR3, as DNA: TGTGCCAGCAGCTTAGTTCGCGGGGAGCTGTTTTTT.

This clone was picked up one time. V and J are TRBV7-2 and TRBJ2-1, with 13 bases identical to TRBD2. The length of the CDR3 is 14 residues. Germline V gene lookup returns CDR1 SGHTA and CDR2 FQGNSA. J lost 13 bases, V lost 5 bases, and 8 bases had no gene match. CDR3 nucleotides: TGTGCCAGCAGCCGGTCCGGGACTAGCGGGGCTCAGTTCTTC. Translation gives CASSRSGTSGAQFF.

CDR3: CASSQVVIAGGYEQYF. The CDR3 DNA follows: TGTGCCAGCAGCCAAGTCGTCATAGCGGGGGGTTACGAGCAGTACTTC. The chain couples TRBV3-1 (or the pseudogene TRBV3-2) to TRBJ2-7; 10 bases line up with TRBD2. The CDR3 length is 16 residues. Unmatched junction bases numbered 7, after V lost 1 base and J lost 4 bases. Looked up from germline, CDR1 is LGHDT and CDR2 is YNNKEL (reference sequence).

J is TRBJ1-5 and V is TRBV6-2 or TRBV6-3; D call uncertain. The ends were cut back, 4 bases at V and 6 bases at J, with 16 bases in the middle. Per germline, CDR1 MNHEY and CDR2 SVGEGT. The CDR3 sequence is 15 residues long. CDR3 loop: CASSSRVFSSQPQHF. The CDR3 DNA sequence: TGTGCCAGCAGTTCGCGGGTATTTTCATCTCAGCCCCAGCATTTT.

CDR3 DNA: TGTGCTAGTGGTTCCTGGACTAGCAACAATGAGCAGTTCTTC. It yields the protein CASGSWTSNNEQFF. The rearrangement joins TRBV12-5 to TRBJ2-1, with TRBD2 matching 8 bases. V shed 4 bases and J 5 bases; nucleotides not matched to a gene: 4. Germline CDR1 is LGHNT and CDR2 is FRNRAP. This CDR3 region has 14 residues.